These 2 T cell receptor beta chains were sequenced from one sample in a study of cytomegalovirus exposure and HLA in healthy donors. Both 60 Vbeta primers and 13 Jbeta primers went into the PCR. TCRdb's table, derived via immunoSEQ multiplex PCR, lists solely in-frame clones and lacks some. This sample has about 59,000 clones, with 89% found just once. Sequencing was carried out using PBMCs. The origin of the receptors is a man aged 25 to 40 in good health and CMV-seropositive.

This chain connects TRBV30 to TRBJ2-3; 9 nucleotides agree with TRBD2. The length of the CDR3 is 16 residues. After removal of 3 bases from V and 0 bases from J, the junction contained 7 bases not matched to a gene. The germline V gene has CDR1 GTSNPN and CDR2 SVGIG (reference sequence). CDR3 amino acids: CAWRTSGPPSTDTQYF. The DNA of the CDR3 is TGTGCCTGGAGGACTAGCGGTCCCCCTAGCACAGATACGCAGTATTTT.

Details on this clone: Germline is not matched at one junction end, which may reflect a read error. This chain links TRBV5-1 with TRBJ2-7, with D tentatively TRBD1 or TRBD2 (6 bases each). The germline CDR1 and CDR2 sequences are SGHRS and YFSETQ. There are 15 residues in the CDR3. CDR3 nucleotide sequence: TGCGCCAGCCGCTTGGAGGGACAAGCTTCCTACGAGCAGTACTTC. Its translation is CASRLEGQASYEQYF.